The clone carrying this T cell receptor beta chain was counted between two and nine times. In the original analysis: Amplifying reference gene primers gave estimates of nucleated cell counts. Here immunoSEQ multiplex PCR was the method, and the copy in TCRdb shows in-frame clones only, minus some. D and trimming were read from the DNA, whereas the V and J calls and clone size are those reported in that table. The sample has 140,000 or so clones, roughly 80% seen once. The data are from a study of blood T cell repertoires in COVID-19. Whole-study context: Material from acute and convalescent COVID-19 was sourced from the United States, Italy and Spain. PBMCs, B-cell-depleted T cells, or T cells were the source of the cDNA or gDNA that made up the material.

CDR1 and CDR2 from the germline V gene are ENHRY and SYGVKD. This CDR3 has 14 amino acids. V was shortened by 2 bases and J by 7 bases, with 11 bases between the two germline ends. The sequenced sample was peripheral blood. This clonotype was sampled from a woman aged 80 or over with acute or convalescent COVID-19. J is TRBJ1-4 and V is TRBV10-3, with D tentatively TRBD1 (6 bases). CDR3 amino acids: CAISETGWGEKLFF. The CDR3 DNA sequence: TGTGCCATCAGTGAGACAGGGTGGGGTGAAAAACTGTTTTTT.